These 6 T cell receptor beta chains share one sample of origin, sequenced in a study of Ad26.COV2.S vaccination and SARS-CoV-2 variants. The protocol was immunoSEQ multiplex PCR, while the TCRdb copy is restricted to in-frame clones and leaves out a portion. The sample includes approximately 340,000 clones, approximately 85% of them seen just once. Treatment indicated: 19 received Ad26.COV2.S at low or high dose, single or two shots; about 5 received placebo; per-sample allocation not given. Day 63 after the first injection of vaccine or placebo was the sampling time. Here the sequenced sample was peripheral blood, taken in a trial of Ad26.COV2.S vaccine versus placebo. The receptor source for this set is a person aged 18-65 years who received the Ad26.COV2.S COVID-19 vaccine or a placebo.

The rearrangement joins TRBV30 to TRBJ2-1; 7 positions match TRBD1. With V trimmed by 2 bases and J by 0 bases, 7 bases remained unmatched. The CDR3 has 16 residues. CDR1 and CDR2 (germline): GTSNPN, SVGIG (reference sequence). The CDR3, as DNA: TGTGCCTGGAGTAGACGGGACAGCAGCTCCTACAATGAGCAGTTCTTC. It encodes CAWSRRDSSSYNEQFF.

This chain joins TRBV30 and TRBJ2-3; D uncertain. Germline CDR1 reads GTSNPN; CDR2 reads SVGIG (reference sequence). V was cut by 4 bases and J by 6 bases, with 14 bases left in between. The CDR3 totals 13 residues. CDR3: CAWMLASWDTQYF. The DNA for the CDR3 is TGTGCCTGGATGCTGGCCTCGTGGGATACGCAGTATTTT. Combining the CDR3 with reference TRBV30 and TRBJ2-3 gives the whole variable domain SQTIHQWPATLVQPVGSPLSLECTVEGTSNPNLYWYRQAAGRGLQLLFYSVGIGQISSEVPQNLSASRPQDRQFILSSKKLLLSDSGFYLCAWMLASWDTQYFGPGTRLTVL.

V usage is TRBV3-1 (or the pseudogene TRBV3-2) and J usage is TRBJ2-1, with D tentatively TRBD1 (6 bases). Between the trimmed V and J ends, which lost 6 bases and 5 bases, there was a span of 17 bases. The length of the CDR3 is 15 residues. The germline V gene has CDR1 LGHDT and CDR2 YNNKEL (reference sequence). The CDR3 loop reads CASRRFQGTNNEQFF. As DNA, the CDR3 is TGTGCCAGCAGGCGTTTCCAGGGGACCAACAATGAGCAGTTCTTC.

The rearrangement links TRBV5-4 to TRBJ2-3; 9 bases map to TRBD2. The CDR3 contains 16 residues. After removal of 4 bases from V and 2 bases from J, the junction contained 8 bases not matched to a gene. The V gene's germline CDR1 is SGHNT and CDR2 YYREEE (reference sequence). CDR3 bases: TGTGCCAGCAGCGGATTAGCGGGAGCTAACACAGATACGCAGTATTTT. Translation gives CASSGLAGANTDTQYF.

The rearrangement links TRBV2 to TRBJ2-5; the match to TRBD1 covers 9 bases. Germline lookup yields CDR1 SNHLY and CDR2 FYNNEI. The CDR3 has 12 amino acids. V was pared by 7 bases and J by 4 bases, with 1 base of the junction left unmatched. CDR3 sequence reads: CASKDRGETQYF. The CDR3 coding sequence is TGTGCCAGCAAGGACAGGGGAGAGACCCAGTACTTC.

This chain joins TRBV5-1 and TRBJ2-7; D might be TRBD1 (5 bases). The germline V gene encodes CDR1 SGHRS and CDR2 YFSETQ. Between the trimmed V and J ends, which lost 3 bases and 7 bases, there was a span of 14 bases. The CDR3 contains 13 residues. The CDR3 nucleotides are TGCGCCAGCAGCTCGCCAGGGTTTAGAGAGCAGTACTTC. Amino acids: CASSSPGFREQYF.